This record looks at one T cell receptor beta chain sequence and its context. The record originates from a study of blood T cell repertoires in COVID-19. The wider study: Donors in the United States, Italy and Spain gave samples during acute or convalescent COVID-19.

This CDR3 comprises 15 residues. CDR1 SGHTA and CDR2 FQGNSA come from the germline V gene. The V gene end was trimmed by 5 bases and the J gene end by 5 bases; junction bases not matched to a gene: 8. Assay: immunoSEQ multiplex PCR; the TCRdb copy retains only in-frame clones and omits some. The data show under 130,000 clones, around four fifths seen once. The rearrangement joins TRBV7-2 to TRBJ1-5, with 8 positions matching TRBD1. Sequenced input: peripheral blood. This sequence was found in a human donor in a cohort sampled during active COVID-19. CDR3: CASSRRTGRDQPQHF. DNA for the CDR3: TGTGCCAGCAGCCGGCGGACAGGGAGGGATCAGCCCCAGCATTTT.